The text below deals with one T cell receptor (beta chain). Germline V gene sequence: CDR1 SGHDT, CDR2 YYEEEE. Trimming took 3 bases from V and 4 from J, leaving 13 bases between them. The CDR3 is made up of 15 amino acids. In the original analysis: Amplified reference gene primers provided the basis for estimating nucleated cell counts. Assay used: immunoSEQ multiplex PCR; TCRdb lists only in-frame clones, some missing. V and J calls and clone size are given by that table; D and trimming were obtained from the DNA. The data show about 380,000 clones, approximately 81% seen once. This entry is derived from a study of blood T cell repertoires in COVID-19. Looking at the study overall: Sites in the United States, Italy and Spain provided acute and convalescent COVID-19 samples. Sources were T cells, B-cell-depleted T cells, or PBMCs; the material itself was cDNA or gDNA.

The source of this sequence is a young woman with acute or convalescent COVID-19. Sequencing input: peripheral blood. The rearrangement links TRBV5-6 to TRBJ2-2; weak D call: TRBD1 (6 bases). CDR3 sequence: CASSSATGTTGELFF. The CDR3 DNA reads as TGTGCCAGCAGCTCGGCGACAGGCACCACCGGGGAGCTGTTTTTT.